This entry lists 21 T cell receptor beta chains sequenced from one sample in a study of cytomegalovirus exposure and HLA in healthy donors. Primers for the PCR totalled 60 Vbeta and 13 Jbeta. Sequenced by immunoSEQ multiplex PCR; TCRdb stores in-frame clones only, minus some. The data hold over 80,000 clones, with around 72% observed a single time. Material for sequencing was PBMCs. The receptors derive from a man aged 35 to 55 in good health and CMV-seronegative.

The V call is TRBV28, the J call TRBJ1-1; 9 bases agree with TRBD1. Looked up from germline, CDR1 is MDHEN and CDR2 is SYDVKM. V trimming: 5 bases; J trimming: 1 base; junction bases outside the gene matches: 5. The CDR3 extends over 15 amino acids. The CDR3 DNA reads as TGTGCCAGCAGTGTGCCGGGACAGGGGAACACTGAAGCTTTCTTT. This codes for CASSVPGQGNTEAFF. Based on the CDR3 plus reference TRBV28 and TRBJ1-1, the full variable domain is DVKVTQSSRYLVKRTGEKVFLECVQDMDHENMFWYRQDPGLGLRLIYFSYDVKMKEKGDIPEGYSVSREKKERFSLILESASTNQTSMYLCASSVPGQGNTEAFFGQGTRLTVV.

The V call is TRBV21-1, the J call TRBJ1-5; the table's D call, TRBD1, has no DNA check behind it. TRBV21-1 is noted as a pseudogene. The CDR3 consists of 16 residues. CDR3 sequence reads: CARARTGGEGNQPQHF. DNA for the CDR3: TGTGCCAGGGCCAGGACAGGGGGCGAAGGCAATCAGCCCCAGCATTTT.

The chain has TRBV7-2 and TRBJ2-7, with 8 positions matching TRBD2. Germline V gene sequence: CDR1 SGHTA, CDR2 FQGNSA. J gave up 6 bases and V 6 bases, and 13 bases lay outside the gene matches. This CDR3 is built from 15 residues. The CDR3 protein is CASSFLAGSDAEQYF. The CDR3 DNA reads TGTGCCAGCAGTTTCTTAGCGGGGAGTGACGCCGAGCAGTACTTC. Using reference TRBV7-2 and TRBJ2-7 for the parts outside the CDR3, the full variable domain is GAGVSQSPSNKVTEKGKDVELRCDPISGHTALYWYRQSLGQGLEFLIYFQGNSAPDKSGLPSDRFSAERTGGSVSTLTIQRTQQEDSAVYLCASSFLAGSDAEQYFGPGTRLTVT.

The chain combines TRBV10-1 with TRBJ2-7; 13 bases align to TRBD2. J lost 2 bases, V lost 8 bases, and 12 bases had no gene match. CDR1 and CDR2 from the germline V gene are WNHNN and SYGVQD (reference sequence). The CDR3 sequence is 17 residues long. The chain's CDR3 is CASPRTSGGDSPYEQYF. The CDR3 DNA reads TGCGCCAGCCCAAGGACTAGCGGGGGCGACTCTCCCTACGAGCAGTACTTC.

The chain uses TRBV16 and TRBJ1-6, with TRBD1 matching over 7 bases. Germline V gene data show CDR1 as KGHSY and CDR2 as FQNENV. Germline trimming cut 2 bases from V and 7 bases from J; bases unmatched to any gene: 5. This CDR3 is built from 15 residues. CDR3 loop: CASSQRQGGNSPLHF. CDR3 DNA: TGTGCCAGCAGCCAAAGACAGGGTGGGAATTCACCCCTCCACTTT. Combining the CDR3 with reference TRBV16 and TRBJ1-6 gives the whole variable domain GEEVAQTPKHLVRGEGQKAKLYCAPIKGHSYVFWYQQVLKNEFKFLISFQNENVFDETGMPKERFSAKCLPNSPCSLEIQATKLEDSAVYFCASSQRQGGNSPLHFGNGTRLTVT.

The chain employs TRBV7-2 and TRBJ1-4; 8 bases align to TRBD1. CDR1 SGHTA and CDR2 FQGNSA come from the germline V gene. This CDR3 has 15 amino acids. V shed 5 bases and J 7 bases; nucleotides not matched to a gene: 9. Written as DNA, the CDR3 is TGTGCCAGCAGCCCCGGCTCAGGGGGCGTTGAAAAACTGTTTTTT. Its protein product is CASSPGSGGVEKLFF.

The chain employs TRBV18 and TRBJ1-3, with 8 bases matching TRBD1. The CDR3 loop spans 14 amino acids. The J segment lost 11 bases and the V segment lost 2 bases, leaving 8 bases of the junction unmatched. The V gene's germline CDR1 is KGHSH and CDR2 LQKENI. DNA for the CDR3: TGTGCCAGCTCACCAAGACAGGGGCCTCCACCCATATATTTT. Its translation is CASSPRQGPPPIYF.

Turning to this clone: The conserved phenylalanine or tryptophan is not found at the CDR3 terminus, so this likely reflects a read error. Because the CDR3's place on the DNA is in doubt, the DNA is left out and the CDR3 is given as listed by TCRdb. J is TRBJ1-2 and V is TRBV11-2; no check of the table's D call, TRBD1, against the DNA was made. The germline V gene has CDR1 SGHAT and CDR2 FQNNGV. The CDR3 is 12 residues long, counting both termini. The CDR3 reads CASSRIQYGYTV.

The chain carries TRBV4-2 and TRBJ1-4; a possible D gene is TRBD1 (5 bases). Germline V gene data show CDR1 as LGHNA and CDR2 as YNFKEQ. V was clipped by 2 bases and J by 0 bases, with 13 bases between them. There are 17 residues in the CDR3. The CDR3 DNA reads as TGTGCCAGCAGCCAACCCGACAGAGTTGCAACTAATGAAAAACTGTTTTTT. This gives the protein CASSQPDRVATNEKLFF.

This clone showed up just a few times. The chain couples TRBV27 to TRBJ2-7; the D gene is possibly TRBD1 (5 bases). Looked up from germline, CDR1 is MNHEY and CDR2 is SMNVEV (reference sequence). The length of the CDR3 is 14 residues. Trimming pared 3 bases from V and 2 bases from J, leaving 11 bases between. The CDR3 here is CASSFDSKTYEQYF. For the CDR3, the DNA is TGTGCCAGCAGTTTTGACAGCAAGACCTACGAGCAGTACTTC.

The chain couples TRBV4-2 to TRBJ2-5; tentative D call: TRBD2 (7 bases). In germline, CDR1 is LGHNA, CDR2 YNFKEQ. This CDR3 comprises 17 residues. V was clipped by 1 base and J by 2 bases, with 17 bases between them. CDR3 region: CASSQVALGGLQETQYF. DNA of the CDR3: TGTGCCAGCAGCCAAGTAGCATTGGGGGGGCTACAAGAGACCCAGTACTTC.

This clone appeared a few times. The chain links TRBV28 to TRBJ1-1, with D possibly being TRBD1 (5 bases). Trimming stripped 3 bases from V and 5 bases from J, with 16 bases between. Germline lookup yields CDR1 MDHEN and CDR2 SYDVKM. The CDR3 extends over 15 amino acids. The CDR3 protein is CASSFLGALGTEAFF. The CDR3 DNA reads as TGTGCCAGCAGTTTTTTAGGGGCCCTGGGGACTGAAGCTTTCTTT. The whole variable domain, filled in from reference TRBV28 and TRBJ1-1, reads DVKVTQSSRYLVKRTGEKVFLECVQDMDHENMFWYRQDPGLGLRLIYFSYDVKMKEKGDIPEGYSVSREKKERFSLILESASTNQTSMYLCASSFLGALGTEAFFGQGTRLTVV.

This clone was seen a few times. CDR3 loop: CASSDPSGHQETQYF. The CDR3 bases are TGCGCCAGCAGTGATCCTAGCGGGCACCAAGAGACCCAGTACTTC. The V gene is TRBV10-2, the J gene TRBJ2-5; TRBD2 matches at 8 bases. Germline V gives CDR1 WSHSY, CDR2 SAAADI. The ends lost 3 bases at V and 0 bases at J; junction bases unmatched: 3. This CDR3 comprises 15 residues.

This clone was observed a handful of times. The chain's CDR3 is CASSLLPLTAFNTGELFF. CDR3 sequence (DNA): TGTGCCAGCAGTTTATTACCCTTGACAGCCTTCAACACCGGGGAGCTGTTTTTT. This sequence joins TRBV27 and TRBJ2-2, with D perhaps TRBD1 (5 bases). This CDR3 is built from 18 residues. Germline loops: CDR1 MNHEY, CDR2 SMNVEV (reference sequence). Trimming removed 1 base at V and 2 bases at J, with 17 bases between.

The chain is built from TRBV7-8 and TRBJ2-7; TRBD1 agrees at 7 bases. There are 14 residues in the CDR3. With 1 base clipped from V and 4 bases from J, the junction kept 4 bases outside the gene matches. Germline V CDR1 and CDR2: SGHVS, FQNEAQ. CDR3 protein: CASSLGRQGYEQYF. Written as DNA, the CDR3 is TGTGCCAGCAGCTTAGGCAGACAGGGATACGAGCAGTACTTC. Combining the CDR3 with reference TRBV7-8 and TRBJ2-7 gives the whole variable domain GAGVSQSPRYKVAKRGQDVALRCDPISGHVSLFWYQQALGQGPEFLTYFQNEAQLDKSGLPSDRFFAERPEGSVSTLKIQRTQQEDSAVYLCASSLGRQGYEQYFGPGTRLTVT.

The chain is built from TRBV7-9 and TRBJ2-3, with 10 bases that match TRBD2. V lost 0 bases to trimming and J lost 7 bases; unmatched junction nucleotides: 4. The CDR3 is 15 amino acids. Germline V gives CDR1 SEHNR, CDR2 FQNEAQ (reference sequence). In DNA form, the CDR3 reads TGTGCCAGCAGCTTAGCTAGCGGGGGGTTTTATACGCAGTATTTT. Translating it yields CASSLASGGFYTQYF.

This chain joins TRBV5-6 and TRBJ1-4; D remains unclear. Germline assignment: CDR1 SGHDT and CDR2 YYEEEE. This CDR3 comprises 15 residues. With 0 bases removed from V and 0 bases from J, the gap between germline ends came to 6 bases. Here the CDR3 DNA reads TGTGCCAGCAGCTTGGGAGGAGCAACTAATGAAAAACTGTTTTTT. Encoded protein: CASSLGGATNEKLFF.

This clone was counted a few times. Other nucleotide sequences from this sample produce the same CDR3. The V call is TRBV5-8, the J call TRBJ1-5; D perhaps matches TRBD1 (5 bases). Germline values: CDR1 SGHTS, CDR2 YDEGEE. The V end lost 2 bases, the J end lost 1 base, and 7 bases lay between the germline ends. CDR3 length: 14 residues. The CDR3 loop is CASSFGGSNQPQHF. As DNA, the CDR3 is TGTGCCAGCAGCTTCGGGGGGAGCAATCAGCCCCAGCATTTT.

The CDR3 coding sequence is TGCGCCAGCAGCCCAGGGACAGACACCCCCTACGAGCAGTACTTC. This encodes CASSPGTDTPYEQYF. This chain links TRBV5-1 with TRBJ2-7; TRBD1 matches at 7 bases. The CDR3 consists of 15 residues. Germline CDR1 reads SGHRS; CDR2 reads YFSETQ. Losses at the gene ends were 4 bases for V and 2 bases for J; bases not matched to a gene: 9.

This chain links TRBV27 with TRBJ2-1, with 12 bases fitting TRBD2. Looked up from germline, CDR1 is MNHEY and CDR2 is SMNVEV (reference sequence). This CDR3 has 16 residues. V shed 3 bases and J 3 bases; nucleotides not matched to a gene: 3. The DNA for the CDR3 is TGTGCCAGCAGTTTCCCGGGACTAGCGGGCTACAATGAGCAGTTCTTC. It translates to CASSFPGLAGYNEQFF.

This chain joins TRBV15 and TRBJ1-2, with D perhaps matching TRBD1 (5 bases). CDR1 and CDR2 (germline): LNHNV, YYDKDF (reference sequence). The CDR3 covers 13 residues. V shed 0 bases and J shed 7 bases, with 9 bases lying between them. The CDR3 protein is CATSRDVGGGYTF. Here the CDR3 DNA reads TGTGCCACCAGCAGAGATGTGGGGGGTGGCTACACCTTC.